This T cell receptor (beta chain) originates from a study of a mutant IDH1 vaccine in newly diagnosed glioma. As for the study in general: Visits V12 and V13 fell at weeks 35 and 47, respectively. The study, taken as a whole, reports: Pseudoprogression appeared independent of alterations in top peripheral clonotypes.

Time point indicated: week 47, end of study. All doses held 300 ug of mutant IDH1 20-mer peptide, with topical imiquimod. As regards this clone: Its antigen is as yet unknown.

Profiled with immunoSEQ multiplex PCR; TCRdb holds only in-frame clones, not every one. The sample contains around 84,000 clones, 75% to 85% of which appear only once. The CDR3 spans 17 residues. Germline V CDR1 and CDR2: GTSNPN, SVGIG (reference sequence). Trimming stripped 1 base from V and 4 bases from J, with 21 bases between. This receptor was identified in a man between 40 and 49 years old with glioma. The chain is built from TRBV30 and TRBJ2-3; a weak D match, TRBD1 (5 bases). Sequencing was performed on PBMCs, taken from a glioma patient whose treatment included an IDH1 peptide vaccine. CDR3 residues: CAWSGLTHGQKADTQYF. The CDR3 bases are TGTGCCTGGAGTGGGTTAACTCACGGACAAAAGGCAGATACGCAGTATTTT. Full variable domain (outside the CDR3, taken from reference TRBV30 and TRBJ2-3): SQTIHQWPATLVQPVGSPLSLECTVEGTSNPNLYWYRQAAGRGLQLLFYSVGIGQISSEVPQNLSASRPQDRQFILSSKKLLLSDSGFYLCAWSGLTHGQKADTQYFGPGTRLTVL.